This T cell receptor beta chain originates from a study of PD-1 blockade in classical Hodgkin lymphoma. Study as a whole: Intravenous delivery of nivolumab at 3 mg/kg to patients occurred every 2 weeks. Study observations and caveats: The study reported lower baseline TCR diversity in newly diagnosed patients than in healthy donors.

Here immunoSEQ multiplex PCR was the method, and the copy in TCRdb shows in-frame clones only, minus some. Of 130,000 to 150,000 clones in the sample, about 78% are singletons; the top ten hold roughly 9.2%. The germline V gene encodes CDR1 SGHRS and CDR2 YFSETQ. The CDR3 runs to 13 residues. V lost 4 bases and J lost 3; bases outside the gene matches: 2. Note on this clone: The antigen is not known.

The patients all showed relapse after autologous stem cell transplantation, while their brentuximab vedotin exposure varied. When best responses were assessed, they were complete response, partial response or progressive disease. This receptor was taken from a human donor with classical Hodgkin lymphoma. The V gene is TRBV5-1, the J gene TRBJ2-3, with 7 bases fitting TRBD1. This specimen consisted of peripheral blood mononuclear cells (PBMCs), obtained before the second cycle of nivolumab. The CDR3 spells CASSATGTDTQYF. CDR3 bases: TGCGCCAGCAGCGCGACAGGGACAGATACGCAGTATTTT.